This T cell receptor beta chain was sequenced for a study of blood T cells in healthy people across ages. The CDR3 extends over 14 amino acids. Germline V lookup: CDR1 SGHTA, CDR2 FQGNSA. V was trimmed by 0 bases and J by 4 bases, leaving 9 bases between them. With a J-beta primer mix and a sample-barcoded 5' primer, a second PCR ran about 7 to 12 cycles. TCRdb reprocessed the 5' RACE reads with MiXCR, giving one entry per CDR3 protein. Of 1.4 million to 1.5 million distinct CDR3 sequences listed, roughly 40% were seen once; the top ten hold 7.9%. The sequence came from a woman under 30 in good health. Material: blood. The gene calls are TRBV7-2 and TRBJ1-2, with D hard to call. The CDR3 DNA is TGTGCCAGCAGCTTAGCGCTGGCGGGCTATGGCTACACCTTC. Residues: CASSLALAGYGYTF.